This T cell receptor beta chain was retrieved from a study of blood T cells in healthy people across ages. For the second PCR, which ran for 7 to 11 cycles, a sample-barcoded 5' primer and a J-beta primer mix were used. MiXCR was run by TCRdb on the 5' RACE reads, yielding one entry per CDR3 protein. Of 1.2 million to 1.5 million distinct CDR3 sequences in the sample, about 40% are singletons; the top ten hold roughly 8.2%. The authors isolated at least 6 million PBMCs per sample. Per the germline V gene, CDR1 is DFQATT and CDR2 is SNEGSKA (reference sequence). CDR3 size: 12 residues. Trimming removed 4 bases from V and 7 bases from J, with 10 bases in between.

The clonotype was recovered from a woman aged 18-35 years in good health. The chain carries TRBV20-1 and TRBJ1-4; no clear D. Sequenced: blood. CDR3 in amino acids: CSAIDRGEKLFF. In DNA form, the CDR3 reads TGCAGTGCTATAGATCGTGGTGAAAAACTGTTTTTT.